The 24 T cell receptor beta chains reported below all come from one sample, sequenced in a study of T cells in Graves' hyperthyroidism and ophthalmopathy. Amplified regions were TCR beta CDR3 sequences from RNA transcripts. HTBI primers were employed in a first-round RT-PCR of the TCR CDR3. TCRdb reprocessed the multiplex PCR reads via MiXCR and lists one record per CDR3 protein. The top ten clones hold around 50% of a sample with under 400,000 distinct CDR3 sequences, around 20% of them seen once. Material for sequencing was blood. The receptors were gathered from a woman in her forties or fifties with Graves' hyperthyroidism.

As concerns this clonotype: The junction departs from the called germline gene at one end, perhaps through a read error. The CDR3 here is CASSPSWTSQGTQYF. The CDR3 DNA sequence: TGTGCCAGCAGCCCCAGCTGGACCTCCCAAGGGACCCAGTACTTC. The genes are TRBV6-1 and TRBJ2-5; no clear D gene. Germline V gene data show CDR1 as MNHNS and CDR2 as SASEGT. The CDR3 has 15 amino acids.

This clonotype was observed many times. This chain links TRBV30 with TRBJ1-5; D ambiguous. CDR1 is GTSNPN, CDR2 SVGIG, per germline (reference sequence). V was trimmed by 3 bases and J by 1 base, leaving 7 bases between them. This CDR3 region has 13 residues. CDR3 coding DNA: TGTGCCTGGAGCGCGGACAGCAATCAGCCCCAGCATTTT. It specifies CAWSADSNQPQHF.

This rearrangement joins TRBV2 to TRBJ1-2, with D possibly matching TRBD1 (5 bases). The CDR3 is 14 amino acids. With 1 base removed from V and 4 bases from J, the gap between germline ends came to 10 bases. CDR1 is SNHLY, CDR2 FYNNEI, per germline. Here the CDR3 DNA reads TGTGCCAGCAGTGAAGTTAGACAGCCCTATGGCTACACCTTC. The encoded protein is CASSEVRQPYGYTF.

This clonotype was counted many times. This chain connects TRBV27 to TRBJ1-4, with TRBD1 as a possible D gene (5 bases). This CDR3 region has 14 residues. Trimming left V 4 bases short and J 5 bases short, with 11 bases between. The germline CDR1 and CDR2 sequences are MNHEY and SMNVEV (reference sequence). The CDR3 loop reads CASSSEGRNEKLFF. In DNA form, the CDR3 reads TGTGCCAGCAGTTCGGAGGGGCGGAATGAAAAACTGTTTTTT.

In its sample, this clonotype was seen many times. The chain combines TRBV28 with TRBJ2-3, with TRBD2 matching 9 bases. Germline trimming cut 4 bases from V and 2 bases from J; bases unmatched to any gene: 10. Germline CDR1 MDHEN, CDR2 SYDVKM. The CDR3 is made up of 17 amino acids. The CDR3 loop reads CASSSPFAGGLTDTQYF. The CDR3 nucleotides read TGTGCCAGCAGTTCTCCCTTTGCGGGAGGGCTCACAGATACGCAGTATTTT.

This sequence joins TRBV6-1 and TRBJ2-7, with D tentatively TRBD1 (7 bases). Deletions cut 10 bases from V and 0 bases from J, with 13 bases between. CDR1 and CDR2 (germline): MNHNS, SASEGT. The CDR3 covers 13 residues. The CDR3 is CATGGQVSYEQYF. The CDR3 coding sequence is TGTGCCACAGGGGGGCAGGTCTCCTACGAGCAGTACTTC.

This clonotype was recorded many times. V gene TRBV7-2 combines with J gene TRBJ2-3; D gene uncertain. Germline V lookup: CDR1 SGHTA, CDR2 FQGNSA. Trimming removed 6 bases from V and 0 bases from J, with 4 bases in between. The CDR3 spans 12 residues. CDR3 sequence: CASRPSTDTQYF. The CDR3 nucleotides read TGTGCCAGCAGGCCTAGCACAGATACGCAGTATTTT.

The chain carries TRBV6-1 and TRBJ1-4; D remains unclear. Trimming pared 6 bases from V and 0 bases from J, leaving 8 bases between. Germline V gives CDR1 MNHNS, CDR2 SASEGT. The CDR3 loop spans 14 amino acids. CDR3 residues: CASRNRATNEKLFF. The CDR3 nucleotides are TGTGCCAGCAGGAACCGGGCAACTAATGAAAAACTGTTTTTT.

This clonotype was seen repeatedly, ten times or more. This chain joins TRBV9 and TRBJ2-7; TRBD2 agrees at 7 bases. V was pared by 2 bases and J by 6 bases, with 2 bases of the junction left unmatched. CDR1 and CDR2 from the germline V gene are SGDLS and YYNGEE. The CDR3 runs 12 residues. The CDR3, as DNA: TGTGCCAGCAGCGTGGGAGGGAGCGAGCAGTACTTC. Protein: CASSVGGSEQYF.

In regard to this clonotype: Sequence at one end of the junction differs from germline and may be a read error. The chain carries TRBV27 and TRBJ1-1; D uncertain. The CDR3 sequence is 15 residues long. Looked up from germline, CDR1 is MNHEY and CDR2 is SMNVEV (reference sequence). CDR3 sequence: CASSLSRAPDAEALF. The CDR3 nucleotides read TGTGCCAGCAGTTTATCGCGGGCCCCGGACGCTGAAGCTCTCTTT.

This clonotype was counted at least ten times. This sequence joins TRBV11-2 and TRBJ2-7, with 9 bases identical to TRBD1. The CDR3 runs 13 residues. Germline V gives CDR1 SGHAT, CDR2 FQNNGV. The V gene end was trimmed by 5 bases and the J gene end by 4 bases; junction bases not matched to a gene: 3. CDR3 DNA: TGTGCCAGCAGCCGGGACAGGGAATACGAGCAGTACTTC. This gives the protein CASSRDREYEQYF.

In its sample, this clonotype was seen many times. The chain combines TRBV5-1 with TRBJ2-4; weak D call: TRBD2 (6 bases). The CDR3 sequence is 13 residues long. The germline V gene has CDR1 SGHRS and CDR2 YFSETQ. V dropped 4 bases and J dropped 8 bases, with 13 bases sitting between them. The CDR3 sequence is CASSPTSRDIQYF. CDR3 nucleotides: TGCGCCAGCAGCCCGACTAGTCGGGACATTCAGTACTTC.

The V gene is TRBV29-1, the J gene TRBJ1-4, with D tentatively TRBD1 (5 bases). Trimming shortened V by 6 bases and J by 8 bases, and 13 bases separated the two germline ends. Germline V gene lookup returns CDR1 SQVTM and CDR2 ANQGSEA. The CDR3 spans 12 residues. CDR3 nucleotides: TGCAGCGTGGGGGAGGGAAGGGAAAAACTGTTTTTT. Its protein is CSVGEGREKLFF. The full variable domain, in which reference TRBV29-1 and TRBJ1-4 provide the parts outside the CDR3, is SAVISQKPSRDICQRGTSLTIQCQVDSQVTMMFWYRQQPGQSLTLIATANQGSEATYESGFVIDKFPISRPNLTFSTLTVSNMSPEDSSIYLCSVGEGREKLFFGSGTQLSVL.

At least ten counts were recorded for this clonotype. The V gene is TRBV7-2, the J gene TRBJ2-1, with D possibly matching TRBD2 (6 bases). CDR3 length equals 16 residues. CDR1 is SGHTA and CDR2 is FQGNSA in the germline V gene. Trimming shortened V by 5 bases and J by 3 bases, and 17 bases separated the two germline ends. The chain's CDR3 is CASSRRLGGNYNEQFF. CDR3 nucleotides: TGTGCCAGCAGCCGCCGTTTAGGAGGGAACTACAATGAGCAGTTCTTC.

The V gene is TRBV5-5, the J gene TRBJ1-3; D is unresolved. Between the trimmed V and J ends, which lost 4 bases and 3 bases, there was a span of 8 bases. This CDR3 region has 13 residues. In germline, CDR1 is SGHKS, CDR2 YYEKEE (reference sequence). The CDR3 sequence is CASSRDVGNTIYF. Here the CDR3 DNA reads TGTGCCAGCAGCCGAGACGTTGGAAACACCATATATTTT.

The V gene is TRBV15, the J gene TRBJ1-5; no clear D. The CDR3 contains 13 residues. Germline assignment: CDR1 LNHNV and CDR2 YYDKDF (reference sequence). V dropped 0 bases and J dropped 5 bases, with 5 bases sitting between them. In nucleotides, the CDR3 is TGTGCCACCAGCAGAGACAGCGATCAGCCCCAGCATTTT. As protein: CATSRDSDQPQHF.

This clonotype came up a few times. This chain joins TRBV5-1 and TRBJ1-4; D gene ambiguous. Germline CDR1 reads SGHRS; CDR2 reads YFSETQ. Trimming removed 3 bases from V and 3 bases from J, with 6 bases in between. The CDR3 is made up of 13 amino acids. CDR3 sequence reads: CASSSEPNEKLFF. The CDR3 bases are TGCGCCAGCAGCTCGGAACCTAATGAAAAACTGTTTTTT.

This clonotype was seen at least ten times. The CDR3 sequence: CASSFLVSGTKNIQYF. DNA of the CDR3: TGTGCCAGCAGCTTTCTCGTTTCCGGGACGAAAAACATTCAGTACTTC. This chain uses TRBV5-6 with TRBJ2-4, with D perhaps being TRBD1 or TRBD2 (5 bases each). V gave up 2 bases and J gave up 4 bases, with 16 bases separating them. Germline V gene lookup returns CDR1 SGHDT and CDR2 YYEEEE. CDR3 length: 16 residues.

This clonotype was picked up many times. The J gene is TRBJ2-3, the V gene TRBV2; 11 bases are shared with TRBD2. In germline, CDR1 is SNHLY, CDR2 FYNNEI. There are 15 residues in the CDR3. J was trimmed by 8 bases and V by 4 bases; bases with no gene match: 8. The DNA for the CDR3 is TGTGCCAGCAGTGGACTAGCGGGATCCGTCAGTACGCAGTATTTT. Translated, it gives CASSGLAGSVSTQYF.

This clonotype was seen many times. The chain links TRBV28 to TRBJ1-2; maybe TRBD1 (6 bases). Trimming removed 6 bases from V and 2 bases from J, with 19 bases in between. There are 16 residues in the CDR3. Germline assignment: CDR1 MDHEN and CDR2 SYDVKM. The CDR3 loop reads CASSSTTGHANYGYTF. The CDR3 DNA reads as TGTGCCAGCAGCTCTACAACGGGACACGCGAACTATGGCTACACCTTC.

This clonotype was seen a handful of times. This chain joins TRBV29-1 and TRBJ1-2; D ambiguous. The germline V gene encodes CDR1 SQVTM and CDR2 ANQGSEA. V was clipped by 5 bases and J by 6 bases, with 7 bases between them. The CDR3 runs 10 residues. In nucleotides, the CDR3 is TGCAGCGTTCACGGGGATGGCTACACCTTC. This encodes CSVHGDGYTF.

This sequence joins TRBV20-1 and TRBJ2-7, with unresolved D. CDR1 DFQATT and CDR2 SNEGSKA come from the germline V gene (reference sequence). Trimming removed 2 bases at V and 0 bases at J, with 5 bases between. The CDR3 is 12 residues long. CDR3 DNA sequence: TGCAGTGCTAGAAGTGGCTCCTACGAGCAGTACTTC. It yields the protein CSARSGSYEQYF.

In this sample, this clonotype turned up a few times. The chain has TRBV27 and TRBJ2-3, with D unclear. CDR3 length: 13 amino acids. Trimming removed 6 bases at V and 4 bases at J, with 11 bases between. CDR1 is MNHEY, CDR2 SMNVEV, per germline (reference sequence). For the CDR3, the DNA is TGTGCCAGCAGGACCATGGCCGCAGATACGCAGTATTTT. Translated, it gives CASRTMAADTQYF.

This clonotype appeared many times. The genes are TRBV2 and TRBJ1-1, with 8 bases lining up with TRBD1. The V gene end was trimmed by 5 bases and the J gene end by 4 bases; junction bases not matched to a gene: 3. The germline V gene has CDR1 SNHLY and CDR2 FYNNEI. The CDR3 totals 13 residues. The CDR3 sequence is CASSSTGGTEAFF. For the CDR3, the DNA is TGTGCCAGCAGTAGTACAGGGGGCACTGAAGCTTTCTTT.